The sequence of this T cell receptor beta chain was determined in a study of T cells after yellow fever vaccination. Study conclusions and caveats: Weaker, the secondary response peaked sooner, at day 5 versus 15.

Worth noting for this clonotype: Its target is unknown.

A universal primer site and UMIs were added as TCR cDNA was made by 5'RACE template switching. TCRdb reprocessed the 5' RACE reads via MiXCR and lists one record per CDR3 protein. The repertoire holds over 70,000 distinct CDR3 sequences, with over 7.5% as singletons. This receptor was identified in a man aged 25 to 40 who received the YFV17D yellow fever vaccine. Sample: CD8+ T cells sorted from PBMCs, taken on the day of the yellow fever booster vaccination.

The CDR3 loop reads CASSFSGNYEQYF. As DNA, the CDR3 is TGTGCCAGCAGCTTCAGCGGGAACTACGAGCAGTACTTC. This chain links TRBV11-2 with TRBJ2-7, with 7 bases matching TRBD2. CDR1 SGHAT and CDR2 FQNNGV come from the germline V gene. With 3 bases clipped from V and 3 bases from J, the junction kept 2 bases outside the gene matches. This CDR3 spans 13 amino acids.